This passage covers 25 T cell receptor beta chains from one sample sequenced in a study of OX40 agonist ivuxolimab in advanced cancers. Assay used: immunoSEQ multiplex PCR; TCRdb lists only in-frame clones, some missing. The data show under 75,000 clones, 81% seen once. Sequencing was performed on CD4+ or CD8+ T cells sorted from blood, taken in a trial of the OX40 agonist ivuxolimab. The origin of the receptors is an adult with an advanced solid tumor such as melanoma, head and neck, liver or kidney cancer.

This chain uses TRBV27 with TRBJ2-7; D possibly matches TRBD1 or TRBD2 (5 bases each). There are 17 residues in the CDR3. Per germline, CDR1 MNHEY and CDR2 SMNVEV (reference sequence). The germline V and J ends were trimmed by 7 bases and 1 base, with 23 bases remaining between them. The CDR3 is CASKGTGIKRGSYEQYF. CDR3 nucleotides: TGTGCCAGCAAGGGAACAGGCATTAAGAGGGGTTCCTACGAGCAGTACTTC.

This chain links TRBV7-9 with TRBJ2-1; 10 bases are a match to TRBD2. CDR1 and CDR2 (germline): SEHNR, FQNEAQ (reference sequence). With 6 bases clipped from V and 4 bases from J, the junction kept 3 bases outside the gene matches. This CDR3 spans 14 amino acids. The CDR3 region is CASRASGGYNEQFF. The CDR3 DNA follows: TGTGCCAGCAGAGCTAGCGGGGGTTACAATGAGCAGTTCTTC.

This rearrangement joins TRBV4-1 to TRBJ2-3; D is ambiguous. The V gene's germline CDR1 is MGHRA and CDR2 YSYEKL. Trimming took off 0 bases at V and 2 bases at J, with 9 bases between the two ends. CDR3 length: 15 residues. CDR3 coding DNA: TGCGCCAGCAGCCAAGATCGAGCCGTCACAGATACGCAGTATTTT. It yields the protein CASSQDRAVTDTQYF.

The chain employs TRBV18 and TRBJ1-3, with no clear D. The V end was cut by 2 bases, the J end by 8 bases, with 4 bases between. Germline V gives CDR1 KGHSH, CDR2 LQKENI. The CDR3 spans 11 residues. This chain's CDR3 is CASSPGDTIYF. Here the CDR3 DNA reads TGTGCCAGCTCACCAGGTGACACCATATATTTT.

This sequence joins TRBV7-6 and TRBJ2-2, with 11 nucleotides matching TRBD2. The CDR3 spans 15 residues. Germline V gene lookup returns CDR1 SGHVS and CDR2 FNYEAQ. Germline trimming cut 5 bases from V and 4 bases from J; bases unmatched to any gene: 3. The CDR3 protein is CASSPGLAATGELFF. The CDR3 DNA reads TGTGCCAGCAGCCCGGGACTAGCGGCCACCGGGGAGCTGTTTTTT.

This chain links TRBV7-9 with TRBJ2-3; 8 bases agree with TRBD1. This CDR3 is 14 amino acids long. Germline V gene sequence: CDR1 SEHNR, CDR2 FQNEAQ (reference sequence). V was pared by 3 bases and J by 2 bases, with 1 base of the junction left unmatched. CDR3 region: CASSLTGDTDTQYF. CDR3 DNA sequence: TGTGCCAGCAGCTTGACAGGGGACACAGATACGCAGTATTTT.

The J gene is TRBJ2-7, the V gene TRBV7-2, with 7 positions matching TRBD2. The CDR3 consists of 15 residues. The V and J ends lost 4 bases and 2 bases, in that order; junction bases with no gene match: 8. Germline V gene lookup returns CDR1 SGHTA and CDR2 FQGNSA. The CDR3 region is CASSSRLARAYEQYF. CDR3 DNA sequence: TGTGCCAGCAGCTCAAGACTAGCAAGGGCCTACGAGCAGTACTTC.

The chain combines TRBV6-1 with TRBJ1-1; tentatively, D is TRBD1 (6 bases). There are 14 residues in the CDR3. CDR1 is MNHNS and CDR2 is SASEGT in the germline V gene. V was trimmed by 6 bases and J by 1 base, leaving 12 bases between them. CDR3 residues: CASRTGHQNTEAFF. The CDR3 DNA sequence: TGTGCCAGCAGGACGGGACACCAGAACACTGAAGCTTTCTTT.

A few counts support this clone. The chain joins TRBV2 to TRBJ1-5; no clear D. V was cut by 1 base and J by 4 bases, with 5 bases left in between. CDR1 is SNHLY, CDR2 FYNNEI, per germline. There are 13 residues in the CDR3. The CDR3 DNA follows: TGTGCCAGCAGTGAAGACCTTAATCAGCCCCAGCATTTT. This translates into CASSEDLNQPQHF. The entire variable domain, with the rest obtained from reference TRBV2 and TRBJ1-5, is as follows: EPEVTQTPSHQVTQMGQEVILRCVPISNHLYFYWYRQILGQKVEFLVSFYNNEISEKSEIFDDQFSVERPDGSNFTLKIRSTKLEDSAMYFCASSEDLNQPQHFGDGTRLSIL.

Here the CDR3 reads CAWRQQGNSPLHF. The CDR3 region has the DNA TGTGCCTGGAGACAACAGGGCAATTCACCCCTCCACTTT. The rearrangement joins TRBV30 to TRBJ1-6; D is perhaps TRBD1 (6 bases). The ends were cut back, 3 bases at V and 7 bases at J, with 10 bases in the middle. Germline CDR1 GTSNPN, CDR2 SVGIG (reference sequence). CDR3 size: 13 residues.

The chain couples TRBV7-2 to TRBJ2-2; 10 nucleotides agree with TRBD1. The CDR3 has 16 amino acids. J was trimmed by 5 bases and V by 5 bases; bases with no gene match: 8. CDR1 is SGHTA, CDR2 FQGNSA, per germline. The CDR3 region has the DNA TGTGCCAGCAGCGCCTGGACAGGGGGGAAAACCGGGGAGCTGTTTTTT. Protein: CASSAWTGGKTGELFF.

J is TRBJ1-2 and V is TRBV6-5; D may be TRBD1 (5 bases). Germline CDR1 and CDR2: MNHEY and SVGAGI. V was trimmed by 0 bases and J by 2 bases, leaving 10 bases between them. The length of the CDR3 is 15 residues. Written as DNA, the CDR3 is TGTGCCAGCAGTTACTCGTCGGCAGGGAACTATGGCTACACCTTC. Its translation is CASSYSSAGNYGYTF.

As to this clone: No conserved phenylalanine or tryptophan ends this CDR3, so it is likely a read error. Because the CDR3's place on the DNA is in doubt, the DNA is left out and the CDR3 is given as listed by TCRdb. This chain connects TRBV30 to TRBJ1-2; TRBD1, the D gene given by the table, was not confirmed from the DNA. The germline V gene encodes CDR1 GTSNPN and CDR2 SVGIG (reference sequence). The CDR3 is made up of 11 amino acids, end residues included. CDR3 in amino acids: CAWIRGDSQGI.

This chain uses TRBV5-1 with TRBJ2-3; D is perhaps TRBD2 (6 bases). This CDR3 contains 13 residues. Germline CDR1 SGHRS, CDR2 YFSETQ. Trimming left V 3 bases short and J 5 bases short, with 10 bases between. The CDR3 bases are TGCGCCAGCAGCTCTGCCGGGGGAGATACGCAGTATTTT. It is translated as CASSSAGGDTQYF. The full variable domain, in which reference TRBV5-1 and TRBJ2-3 provide the parts outside the CDR3, is KAGVTQTPRYLIKTRGQQVTLSCSPISGHRSVSWYQQTPGQGLQFLFEYFSETQRNKGNFPGRFSGRQFSNSRSEMNVSTLELGDSALYLCASSSAGGDTQYFGPGTRLTVL.

The chain joins TRBV5-8 to TRBJ2-3; D not resolved. This CDR3 contains 16 residues. Germline CDR1 and CDR2: SGHTS and YDEGEE. V lost 3 bases and J 0 bases, leaving 14 bases between the germline ends. The CDR3 loop is CASSSVVAASTDTQYF. In nucleotides, the CDR3 is TGTGCCAGCAGCTCGGTTGTCGCAGCTAGCACAGATACGCAGTATTTT.

CDR3 region: CASSLAPGLAGGPPGELFF. DNA of the CDR3: TGTGCCAGCAGCTTGGCCCCGGGACTAGCGGGGGGGCCCCCCGGGGAGCTGTTTTTT. The V call is TRBV5-4, the J call TRBJ2-2, with TRBD2 matching 16 bases. Germline V gene sequence: CDR1 SGHNT, CDR2 YYREEE (reference sequence). Unmatched junction bases numbered 8, after V lost 0 bases and J lost 6 bases. The CDR3 consists of 19 residues.

The V call is TRBV20-1, the J call TRBJ2-7, with D possibly being TRBD2 (5 bases). This CDR3 contains 11 residues. Per germline, CDR1 DFQATT and CDR2 SNEGSKA (reference sequence). This chain's CDR3 is CGVKGAYEQYF. The DNA of the CDR3 is TGCGGAGTTAAGGGAGCCTACGAGCAGTACTTC.

The rearrangement joins TRBV19 to TRBJ1-6; 9 bases agree with TRBD1. The germline gives CDR1 LNHDA, CDR2 SQIVND (reference sequence). After removal of 5 bases from V and 5 bases from J, the junction contained 16 bases not matched to a gene. There are 19 residues in the CDR3. This chain's CDR3 is CASSLMLSGTGKHNSPLHF. The DNA for the CDR3 is TGTGCCAGTAGTCTAATGCTTTCCGGGACAGGGAAACATAATTCACCCCTCCACTTT.

Remarks on this clone: Relative to the germline gene, one junction end is altered; a read error may explain this. CDR3: CASSLGGEMAYGYTF. The CDR3 DNA follows: TGTGCCAGCAGCTTGGGCGGGGAGATGGCGTATGGGTACACCTTC. The chain couples TRBV5-4 to TRBJ1-2, with unresolved D. CDR1 is SGHNT, CDR2 YYREEE, per germline (reference sequence). The CDR3 extends over 15 amino acids.

This chain uses TRBV6-1 with TRBJ2-5; D uncertain. V dropped 1 base and J dropped 4 bases, with 10 bases sitting between them. Per the germline V gene, CDR1 is MNHNS and CDR2 is SASEGT. The CDR3 spans 14 residues. CDR3 sequence reads: CASSEDQWGETQYF. CDR3 in DNA: TGTGCCAGCAGTGAAGACCAGTGGGGAGAGACCCAGTACTTC.

This chain uses TRBV2 with TRBJ2-5; D remains unclear. Germline-derived CDR1 and CDR2 are SNHLY and FYNNEI. The CDR3 is made up of 13 amino acids. Trimming stripped 1 base from V and 6 bases from J, with 9 bases between. The CDR3: CASSEVPPQTQYF. DNA for the CDR3: TGTGCCAGCAGTGAAGTGCCTCCCCAGACCCAGTACTTC. Full variable domain (missing parts from reference TRBV2 and TRBJ2-5): EPEVTQTPSHQVTQMGQEVILRCVPISNHLYFYWYRQILGQKVEFLVSFYNNEISEKSEIFDDQFSVERPDGSNFTLKIRSTKLEDSAMYFCASSEVPPQTQYFGPGTRLLVL.

The rearrangement uses TRBV7-9 and TRBJ1-2; possibly TRBD1 for D (5 bases). The ends were cut back, 3 bases at V and 1 base at J, with 12 bases in the middle. The CDR3 sequence is 15 residues long. Germline CDR1 reads SEHNR; CDR2 reads FQNEAQ (reference sequence). CDR3 protein: CASSFGASLNYGYTF. CDR3 DNA: TGTGCCAGCAGCTTCGGGGCCAGCCTTAACTATGGCTACACCTTC.

This clone was observed a single time. This chain joins TRBV5-1 and TRBJ2-7, with unresolved D. Between the trimmed V and J ends, which lost 0 bases and 6 bases, there was a span of 7 bases. The CDR3 runs to 12 residues. The V gene's germline CDR1 is SGHRS and CDR2 YFSETQ. CDR3 sequence reads: CASSLAKGEQYF. CDR3 in DNA: TGCGCCAGCAGCTTGGCCAAGGGCGAGCAGTACTTC.

The rearrangement links TRBV6-6 to TRBJ1-1; D gene uncertain. V lost 0 bases and J lost 6, with 8 bases in between. CDR3 size: 13 residues. Germline assignment: CDR1 MNHNY and CDR2 SVGAGI (reference sequence). Here the CDR3 reads CASSYSGPSEAFF. In DNA form, the CDR3 reads TGTGCCAGCAGTTACTCGGGCCCTTCTGAAGCTTTCTTT.

This chain uses TRBV29-1 with TRBJ1-5; D perhaps matches TRBD1 (6 bases). Germline V lookup: CDR1 SQVTM, CDR2 ANQGSEA. The CDR3 length is 14 residues. The CDR3 spells CTSGEDSGNQPQHF. Here the CDR3 DNA reads TGCACCTCTGGAGAGGACAGTGGCAATCAGCCCCAGCATTTT.